The next 25 T cell receptor beta chains were all read from a single sample in a study of molecular identifiers for immune sequencing clone quantification (dated by TCRdb to the late 2010s). Receptors were amplified or captured by PCR. The run used an Illumina MiSeq. TCRdb took the public reads, trimmed them with fastp at Q25, ran MiXCR for clone calling and kept in-frame beta chains. Rows are unified per CDR3 protein, each entry keeping the most common DNA and genes. A total of about 36,000 distinct CDR3 sequences appear in this sample, less than 20% of them only once. The top ten clonotypes cover approximately 6.7% of the sample. Sequencing was performed on naive CD8+ T cells from blood, with Jurkat cell RNA spiked in. Sample cell subset or site, as interpreted from the label and publication: FACS-sorted CD8+CD4-CCR7+CD45RA+ naive T cells. The receptors were sampled from a human donor in good health. Some libraries in this study had Jurkat cell RNA spiked in.

This rearrangement joins TRBV6-5 to TRBJ2-7, with a weak D call TRBD1 (6 bases). The germline V and J ends were trimmed by 5 bases and 3 bases, with 14 bases remaining between them. This CDR3 has 14 residues. Germline V gives CDR1 MNHEY, CDR2 SVGAGI. In DNA form, the CDR3 reads TGTGCCAGCAGTCCCCCAGGGGAAATCTACGAGCAGTACTTC. As protein: CASSPPGEIYEQYF.

The chain couples TRBV7-9 to TRBJ2-1; 7 bases are a match to TRBD2. V shed 4 bases, J shed 0 bases, and the junction held 12 bases outside the gene matches. This CDR3 spans 18 amino acids. Germline-derived CDR1 and CDR2 are SEHNR and FQNEAQ (reference sequence). This CDR3 is CASSSPGDGGSSYNEQFF. The CDR3 region has the DNA TGTGCCAGCAGCTCACCCGGGGACGGCGGGAGCTCCTACAATGAGCAGTTCTTC.

About this clonotype: This sequence may be a read error, since a much larger clone differs from it by one base. The CDR3 here is CTSSMSSTDTQYF. The DNA of the CDR3 is TGTACCAGCAGTATGTCTAGCACAGATACGCAGTATTTT. This sequence joins TRBV6-5 and TRBJ2-3; D gene unclear. This CDR3 is 13 amino acids long. Germline V CDR1 and CDR2: MNHEY, SVGAGI.

Many counts were recorded for this clonotype. The chain recombines TRBV6-2 or TRBV6-3 with TRBJ2-7; D uncertain. Per germline, CDR1 MNHEY and CDR2 SVGEGT. Trimming took 5 bases from V and 3 from J, leaving 5 bases between them. CDR3 length equals 11 residues. Here the CDR3 reads CASSLDYEQYF. The CDR3 region has the DNA TGTGCCAGCAGTCTCGACTACGAGCAGTACTTC.

Sample share makes this clonotype medium-sized. The chain carries TRBV4-1 and TRBJ2-7, with D perhaps assigned TRBD1 or TRBD2 (5 bases each). Looked up from germline, CDR1 is MGHRA and CDR2 is YSYEKL. V lost 5 bases and J 3 bases, leaving 14 bases between the germline ends. This CDR3 has 14 residues. CDR3 residues: CASSEGPMNYEQYF. CDR3 bases: TGCGCCAGCAGCGAGGGACCGATGAACTACGAGCAGTACTTC.

This clonotype was observed at least ten times. V is TRBV6-5 and J is TRBJ2-1; no firm D call. The CDR3 spans 12 residues. Looked up from germline, CDR1 is MNHEY and CDR2 is SVGAGI. Trimming removed 2 bases from V and 12 bases from J, with 11 bases in between. In DNA, the CDR3 is TGTGCCAGCAGTTACCACGGTCAAGCGCAGTTCTTC. Amino acid sequence: CASSYHGQAQFF.

The chain links TRBV14 to TRBJ2-1; D remains unclear. V lost 4 bases and J lost 5, with 15 bases in between. The CDR3 has 15 residues. Germline V CDR1 and CDR2: SGHDN, FVKESK. The CDR3 here is CASSRDRVRHNEQFF. In DNA form, the CDR3 reads TGTGCCAGCAGCCGAGATCGCGTCAGACACAATGAGCAGTTCTTC.

This clonotype was seen at least ten times. The chain has TRBV5-1 and TRBJ2-7, with D maybe TRBD1 (6 bases). CDR3 length: 14 amino acids. The ends were cut back, 2 bases at V and 2 bases at J, with 11 bases in the middle. In germline, CDR1 is SGHRS, CDR2 YFSETQ. CDR3 DNA: TGCGCCAGCAGCTTCCTGACAGGAGCCTACGAGCAGTACTTC. Its protein product is CASSFLTGAYEQYF.

On this clonotype itself: Possible read error: a much larger clone is one base away. The CDR3 loop reads CASSNTGPGRAYNEQFF. The CDR3 region has the DNA TGTGCCAGCAGCAACACGGGGCCGGGGAGGGCCTACAATGAGCAGTTCTTC. V gene TRBV11-2 combines with J gene TRBJ2-1; TRBD2 matches 7 bases. The CDR3 has 17 residues. The ends lost 5 bases at V and 2 bases at J; junction bases unmatched: 12. Germline V gene sequence: CDR1 SGHAT, CDR2 FQNNGV. Supplemented by reference TRBV11-2 and TRBJ2-1, the full variable domain reads EAGVAQSPRYKIIEKRQSVAFWCNPISGHATLYWYQQILGQGPKLLIQFQNNGVVDDSQLPKDRFSAERLKGVDSTLKIQPAKLEDSAVYLCASSNTGPGRAYNEQFFGPGTRLTVL.

This clonotype occurred many times. The rearrangement joins TRBV28 to TRBJ2-4, with D perhaps given as TRBD1 or TRBD2 (5 bases each). Germline CDR1 is MDHEN and CDR2 is SYDVKM. This CDR3 has 13 amino acids. The V end was cut by 6 bases, the J end by 9 bases, with 15 bases between. Written as DNA, the CDR3 is TGTGCCAGCAGGTGGGACCTAGACGCCATTCAGTACTTC. Translation gives CASRWDLDAIQYF.

V and J are TRBV7-6 and TRBJ2-1, with 7 bases lining up with TRBD2. CDR3 length: 15 residues. J gave up 5 bases and V 5 bases, and 9 bases lay outside the gene matches. The germline V gene encodes CDR1 SGHVS and CDR2 FNYEAQ. CDR3: CASSPPSGLDNEQFF. For the CDR3, the DNA is TGTGCCAGCAGCCCCCCTAGCGGCCTAGACAATGAGCAGTTCTTC.

The table lists this clonotype with many counts. CDR3 region: CSVGFGNTIYF. CDR3 sequence (DNA): TGCAGCGTTGGATTTGGAAACACCATATATTTT. The chain has TRBV29-1 and TRBJ1-3; D ambiguous. Trimming took off 4 bases at V and 3 bases at J, with 4 bases between the two ends. CDR3 length equals 11 residues. Germline CDR1 reads SQVTM; CDR2 reads ANQGSEA. The full variable domain, its missing parts supplied by reference TRBV29-1 and TRBJ1-3, is SAVISQKPSRDICQRGTSLTIQCQVDSQVTMMFWYRQQPGQSLTLIATANQGSEATYESGFVIDKFPISRPNLTFSTLTVSNMSPEDSSIYLCSVGFGNTIYFGEGSWLTVV.

This clonotype was detected ten times or more. The rearrangement uses TRBV15 and TRBJ2-3; D possibly corresponds to TRBD2 (6 bases). The germline V gene encodes CDR1 LNHNV and CDR2 YYDKDF (reference sequence). Trimming shortened V by 0 bases and J by 2 bases, and 21 bases separated the two germline ends. The CDR3 consists of 19 residues. This CDR3 reads CATSRDFGDDGRITDTQYF. The CDR3 nucleotides read TGTGCCACCAGCAGAGATTTCGGGGATGACGGGAGAATCACAGATACGCAGTATTTT. The entire variable domain, with the rest obtained from reference TRBV15 and TRBJ2-3, is as follows: DAMVIQNPRYQVTQFGKPVTLSCSQTLNHNVMYWYQQKSSQAPKLLFHYYDKDFNNEADTPDNFQSRRPNTSFCFLDIRSPGLGDTAMYLCATSRDFGDDGRITDTQYFGPGTRLTVL.

This clonotype was recorded many times. The V call is TRBV20-1, the J call TRBJ2-1; D unclear. The CDR3 consists of 12 residues. With 0 bases removed from V and 7 bases from J, the gap between germline ends came to 7 bases. Germline values: CDR1 DFQATT, CDR2 SNEGSKA (reference sequence). The CDR3 reads CSARDLQNEQFF. The CDR3 DNA sequence: TGCAGTGCTAGAGATCTCCAAAATGAGCAGTTCTTC.

This clonotype was seen many times. CDR3 region: CSVENGGQGMVNEQFF. As DNA, the CDR3 is TGCAGCGTTGAAAACGGCGGACAGGGGATGGTCAATGAGCAGTTCTTC. The rearrangement uses TRBV29-1 and TRBJ2-1; 9 nucleotides agree with TRBD1. The CDR3 totals 16 residues. Germline CDR1 SQVTM, CDR2 ANQGSEA. Losses at the gene ends were 2 bases for V and 6 bases for J; bases not matched to a gene: 11.

This clonotype was observed many times. V gene TRBV24-1 combines with J gene TRBJ2-3; D gene uncertain. Trimming took 8 bases from V and 4 from J, leaving 9 bases between them. The V gene's germline CDR1 is KGHDR and CDR2 SFDVKD. The CDR3 loop spans 12 amino acids. The CDR3 sequence is CATKGLADTQYF. The CDR3 bases are TGTGCCACCAAAGGGCTAGCAGATACGCAGTATTTT.

This clonotype has a count of ten or more. The V call is TRBV9, the J call TRBJ2-7, with D perhaps TRBD1 (6 bases). The CDR3 is 15 amino acids. V lost 2 bases and J lost 1, with 13 bases in between. Germline CDR1 and CDR2: SGDLS and YYNGEE. CDR3 protein: CASSVRTAPSYEQYF. The DNA of the CDR3 is TGTGCCAGCAGCGTCCGGACAGCGCCTTCCTACGAGCAGTACTTC.

Concerning this clonotype: This may be a read error, as it is one base from a much larger clone. The chain employs TRBV7-9 and TRBJ2-3; no reliable D call. The CDR3 spans 16 residues. Between the trimmed V and J ends, which lost 2 bases and 6 bases, there was a span of 18 bases. Looked up from germline, CDR1 is SEHNR and CDR2 is FQNEAQ (reference sequence). The CDR3 sequence: CASSLPSASLEDTQYF. CDR3 coding DNA: TGTGCCAGCAGCTTACCCAGCGCGAGCTTGGAGGATACGCAGTATTTT.

As concerns this clonotype: A clone one base away is much larger, so this may be a read error. This chain connects TRBV12-3 or TRBV12-4 to TRBJ2-7, with D perhaps assigned TRBD1 or TRBD2 (5 bases each). The length of the CDR3 is 14 residues. V was trimmed by 6 bases and J by 3 bases, leaving 15 bases between them. The CDR3 region has the DNA TGTGCCAGCAGCCCACAGGACTGCCTCTACGAGCAGTACTTC. This translates into CASSPQDCLYEQYF.

This clonotype was recorded many times. This chain connects TRBV7-2 to TRBJ2-4; 10 nucleotides align to TRBD2. The CDR3 is 18 residues long. CDR1 and CDR2 (germline): SGHTA, FQGNSA. After removal of 0 bases from V and 0 bases from J, the junction contained 5 bases not matched to a gene. As DNA, the CDR3 is TGTGCCAGCAGCTTAGCACTAGCGGGAATACAAGCCAAAAACATTCAGTACTTC. This gives the protein CASSLALAGIQAKNIQYF. The full variable domain, rest sourced from reference TRBV7-2 and TRBJ2-4, is GAGVSQSPSNKVTEKGKDVELRCDPISGHTALYWYRQSLGQGLEFLIYFQGNSAPDKSGLPSDRFSAERTGGSVSTLTIQRTQQEDSAVYLCASSLALAGIQAKNIQYFGAGTRLSVL.

Notes on this clonotype: This may be a read error: a much more frequent sequence differs by one nucleotide. The chain employs TRBV28 and TRBJ1-2; TRBD1 aligns across 10 bases. The germline CDR1 and CDR2 sequences are MDHEN and SYDVKM. With 3 bases clipped from V and 8 bases from J, the junction kept 9 bases outside the gene matches. The CDR3 totals 15 residues. DNA for the CDR3: TGTGCCAGCAGTTTGATTGGGACAGGGGACGCAGGCTACACCTTC. As protein: CASSLIGTGDAGYTF.

The J gene is TRBJ2-7, the V gene TRBV6-5, with 7 bases identical to TRBD2. The CDR3 covers 15 residues. Germline CDR1 and CDR2: MNHEY and SVGAGI. The ends lost 4 bases at V and 2 bases at J; junction bases unmatched: 8. CDR3 region: CASSFGLGPPYEQYF. The CDR3 bases are TGTGCCAGCAGTTTCGGACTAGGGCCACCCTACGAGCAGTACTTC.

This clonotype was recorded many times. This chain uses TRBV4-3 with TRBJ2-3; D is undetermined. This CDR3 has 12 amino acids. The V gene's germline CDR1 is LGHNA and CDR2 YSLEER. The germline V and J ends were trimmed by 3 bases and 4 bases, with 5 bases remaining between them. The CDR3 protein is CASSQSPDTQYF. CDR3 DNA sequence: TGCGCCAGCAGCCAGAGTCCAGATACGCAGTATTTT.

The chain employs TRBV15 and TRBJ2-7, with 7 bases lining up with TRBD2. The CDR3 is 15 amino acids. CDR1 is LNHNV and CDR2 is YYDKDF in the germline V gene (reference sequence). The trim removed 1 base at V and 3 bases at J, leaving 6 bases unmatched. CDR3 amino acids: CATSRGSASGYEQYF. DNA of the CDR3: TGTGCCACCAGCAGAGGATCAGCTAGCGGCTACGAGCAGTACTTC.

The sample holds many counts of this clonotype. The chain has TRBV5-1 and TRBJ2-7, with D perhaps given as TRBD1 or TRBD2 (5 bases each). The V end was cut by 4 bases, the J end by 5 bases, with 19 bases between. Germline V CDR1 and CDR2: SGHRS, YFSETQ. The CDR3 length is 15 residues. In DNA, the CDR3 is TGCGCCAGCAGCCCGAGGCCTTCCCCGGGGCACGAGCAGTACTTC. Encoded protein: CASSPRPSPGHEQYF.